The present TCR beta chain was sequenced within a study of cytomegalovirus exposure and HLA in healthy donors (dated by TCRdb to between 2016 and 2019). As for the study more broadly: An earlier analysis of approximately 640 of the donors reported more than 250 Gb of sequence data and 120 million or so unique TCR beta sequences from 150 million to 200 million T cells. An early release that covered some 630 HLA-typed donors contained around 300 gigabases of sequencing data and 70 million to 100 million unique TCR sequences. Of the 300 to 500 genotyped donors, roughly 80% were placed in the genetic ancestry cluster associated with self-reported Caucasian donors. The study aimed to test whether cataloging public T cell receptors could reveal signatures of past pathogen exposure. The study profiled the T cell repertoires of 500 to 800 subjects by immunosequencing and related them to cytomegalovirus serostatus. Besides the first cohort of about 730 subjects, a separate validation cohort made up of over 100 different subjects was used. The study combined high-throughput TCR immunosequencing, statistical association of individual TCRs with disease status, and machine learning to predict cytomegalovirus infection status. To study patterns of TCR occurrence, a later analysis re-analyzed previously published TCR beta repertoires from 650 to 750 donors and added high-resolution HLA genotyping. Rather than using new phenotypic data, the later analysis identified candidate immune exposures from TCR beta sequences and from how often those sequences occurred across donors. An earlier analysis of approximately 580 of the donors used high-throughput TCR beta sequencing to judge whether each TCR beta V gene segment behaved as functional or pseudogenic. Donor age, sex, ethnicity and CMV serostatus were compiled together with the repertoire data. Genome-wide SNP genotypes for about three fifths of the 666 donors were used in a later genetic analysis, which treated that subset as a discovery cohort. All discovery cohort repertoires had been generated on a single sequencing platform. Class I and class II HLA loci were covered by the typing at four-digit resolution. Typing coverage varied by locus: about 620-630 donors for A, B, C, DRB1 and DQB1; 500 to 550 for DQA1; approximately 570 for DPA1; under 490 for DPB1. A handful of DR-DQ haplotypes were handled as single units for association and clustering because linkage in the cohort was strong. Among some 410 genotyped donors of the cohort, an average of around 240,000 unique TCR beta nucleotide sequences were sequenced per donor, around 20% of them non-productive. The paper as a whole reports these results and caveats: A few of the identified cytomegalovirus-associated TCR beta chains were confirmed in vitro to be specific for cytomegalovirus antigens. Strong co-occurrence of HLA alleles, especially DR and DQ, made assigning TCR associations to individual alleles difficult. In this cohort, only TCR beta chains were sequenced, and detectable features were limited by the absence of alpha or paired-chain data. According to the authors, the approach could potentially be generalized to other disease states and immunological phenotypes. Some IMGT-functional V segments, including TRBV6-2 and TRBV6-3, could not be told apart with the 87-base-pair reads, so those segments were excluded. Correlated functional status among segregating V segments might be attributable to linkage disequilibrium, but an unknown experimental factor could not be ruled out. In a later analysis, HLA-associated TCR beta chains were found to be more clonally expanded and to have lower generation probabilities than equally common non-associated chains. Around 16 rarely observed V segments, including chromosome 9 orphons, were excluded from the earlier analysis of several hundred of the donors because counts were too low. A total of about 150 TCR beta chains were listed by the study as associated with cytomegalovirus. In a later analysis, some 18,000 TCR beta sequences were associated with specific HLA alleles at a false discovery rate of 0.05. According to a later genetic analysis, donors in an Asian-associated ancestry cluster had fewer N-insertions in productive TCRs than the approximately 710-donor mean. The classifier was reported to diagnose cytomegalovirus status with high specificity and sensitivity in both the original and validation cohorts. While some public TCRs were present in many individuals, most TCR sequences turned up only very rarely across donors. A later analysis found that most CMV-associated TCR beta chains appeared HLA-restricted, with HLA associations seemingly driven largely by CMV exposure. An association between a missense DCLRE1C variant and V-gene and J-gene trimming of TCR beta chains was found in a later genetic analysis and replicated in an independent cohort. The only immune exposure information available for the cohort was CMV serostatus. The sequencing pipeline was judged likely to have produced a cluster of highly shared sequence variants as a technical artifact. Roughly uniform sequencing depth across donors was assumed in presence/absence analyses, although this assumption may not hold. In a later analysis, several top co-occurrence clusters were reported to appear linked to parvovirus B19, influenza, CMV and Epstein-Barr virus. HLA typing was unavailable for some donors at each locus, so association tests used only the typed subset. According to a later analysis, TCR association rates differed among HLA loci, with DRB1 alleles showing the most associated TCRs and HLA-C alleles showing the fewest. In an earlier analysis of 500 to 650 of the donors, most TCR beta V segments appeared in productive rearrangements about 90% or about 30% of the time, broadly matching IMGT annotations. A further reported finding was that TCR beta sequences accurately predicted the HLA-A and HLA-B alleles for most subjects in the first cohort.

A remark on this clone: Its antigen is unknown. No much larger clonotype is one base removed from it; base qualities were not supplied.

In total, more than 500 healthy bone marrow donors made up the cohort. Cohort members were all nominally healthy when sampled, although unrecorded immune exposures were likely present. The donor tested CMV seronegative, placing the donor among the 350 to 400 seronegative members of the cohort. Each donor provided a peripheral blood sample, and peripheral blood mononuclear cells were used for TCR beta sequencing. Genomic DNA extraction from the blood cell samples was performed with the Qiagen DNeasy Blood Extraction Kit. The germline V gene specifies SGHVS as CDR1 and FQNEAQ as CDR2. From its cysteine to its phenylalanine, the CDR3 spans 15 amino acids. The DNA shown is the 45-base CDR3, in frame from base 1. V was cut back by 5 bases and J by 4 bases, leaving a gap of 18 bases between them. To prepare the library, the immunoSEQ multiplex PCR assay was applied. For the multiplex PCR, a mixture combining 60 forward primers for TCR Vbeta segments and 13 reverse primers for TCR Jbeta segments was used. The CDR3 region of rearranged TCR beta genes was amplified from genomic DNA by a multiplex PCR assay. The amplified TCR beta libraries were sequenced on the Illumina HiSeq System as 87-base-pair reads. The paper's data handling went like this. Across the 500 to 700 repertoires, a later analysis counted 80 million or so unique TCR beta chains, approximately 12 million of which were shared by at least two donors. Raw reads were error-corrected and collapsed into unique sequences with a nearest-neighbor algorithm that merged closely related sequences to remove PCR and sequencing errors. CDR3 sequences were aligned to IMGT reference sequences to assign V, D and J gene segments. Each retained sequence needed at least a six-nucleotide match to both a V gene segment and a J gene segment. A rearrangement was called productive if the CDR3 had no stop codons and remained in frame with V and J, and every other rearrangement was called non-productive. CDR3 was defined by IMGT convention, running from the second conserved V-encoded cysteine to the conserved J-encoded phenylalanine. In an earlier analysis of approximately 500 of the donors, sequences lacking an unambiguous match to a single V gene segment were excluded. An earlier analysis of several hundred of the donors classified V segments as functional when productive rearrangements were above 56.7% and as segregating when the standard deviation between donors was above 5%. A statistical classification framework was built to diagnose cytomegalovirus status from the catalog of TCR beta chain sequences. In a later analysis, V and J genes were assigned by comparing TCR nucleotide sequences against IMGT/GENE-DB human TR gene sequences. A later analysis assigned CDR3 sequences and most-parsimonious VDJ recombination scenarios with the TCRdist pipeline. In a later analysis, each TCR beta chain was defined by its CDR3 amino acid sequence together with its V-gene family, and reads without a unique V-gene family were excluded. In a later analysis, 500 to 650 highly shared, low-generation-probability nucleotide sequences were removed to address suspected cross-contamination and a sequencing artifact. In a later analysis, a clonal expansion index was calculated for each public chain from normalized within-repertoire ranks of inferred template counts. In a later analysis, generation probabilities were computed with a VDJ recombination model fitted to out-of-frame rearrangements, and the resulting probabilities were checked against IGoR. In a later analysis, hypergeometric tests were used to score TCR-TCR, TCR-HLA and TCR-CMV co-occurrence, with a repertoire-size bias correction applied to TCR pairs. A later analysis estimated false discovery rates by permuting HLA or CMV assignments 20 times. A later analysis grouped co-occurring TCRs with DBSCAN, adding TCRdist sequence similarity when clustering within HLA-allele-positive subsets. Co-occurrence clustering excluded repertoires with fewer than 30,000 or more than 120,000 public chains, plus five with anomalous nucleotide sharing. TCRdb took over this immuneACCESS table, retaining in-frame rearrangements with V and J assigned. Such tables are incomplete; in checked studies, under half of the missing clones stem from an unresolved V gene, and the remainder is unexplained. V and J calls and clone size come straight from that table; D and trimming were deduced from the DNA. The sample table holds tens of thousands of clones, of which about 83% were seen once. The ten most abundant clones make up around 4.5% of the sample.

The sequence was obtained from a young man in good health and CMV-seronegative. The chain uses TRBV7-8 and TRBJ2-7, with TRBD1 perhaps the D gene, on 5 matching bases. Sequenced input: PBMCs. CDR3 loop: CASSHPRTRMYEQYF. The DNA reads TGTGCCAGCAGCCATCCCCGGACAAGGATGTACGAGCAGTACTTC. Outside the CDR3, residues come from the reference TRBV7-8 and TRBJ2-7 proteins, so the full variable domain is: GAGVSQSPRYKVAKRGQDVALRCDPISGHVSLFWYQQALGQGPEFLTYFQNEAQLDKSGLPSDRFFAERPEGSVSTLKIQRTQQEDSAVYLCASSHPRTRMYEQYFGPGTRLTVT.